This TCR beta chain is from a study of cytomegalovirus exposure and HLA in healthy donors. Study-wide findings and caveats: Within the 100 to 150 validation repertoires, first-cohort TCR clusters tended to co-occur, according to a later analysis.

TCRdb's table, derived via immunoSEQ multiplex PCR, lists solely in-frame clones and lacks some. The sample yields about 280,000 clones, roughly 90% seen once. The V and J ends lost 3 bases and 1 base respectively, with 3 bases between them. CDR3 length: 12 amino acids. The germline gives CDR1 MDHEN, CDR2 SYDVKM. Details on this clone: Antigen unknown. This same CDR3 is encoded by further DNA sequences in the sample.

The rearrangement joins TRBV28 to TRBJ1-1; D remains ambiguous. The clonotype originates from a woman aged 18-30 years in good health and CMV-seronegative. Sequencing was carried out using PBMCs. The CDR3 DNA reads as TGTGCCAGCAGTTTGCGGAACACTGAAGCTTTCTTT. Translating gives CASSLRNTEAFF.